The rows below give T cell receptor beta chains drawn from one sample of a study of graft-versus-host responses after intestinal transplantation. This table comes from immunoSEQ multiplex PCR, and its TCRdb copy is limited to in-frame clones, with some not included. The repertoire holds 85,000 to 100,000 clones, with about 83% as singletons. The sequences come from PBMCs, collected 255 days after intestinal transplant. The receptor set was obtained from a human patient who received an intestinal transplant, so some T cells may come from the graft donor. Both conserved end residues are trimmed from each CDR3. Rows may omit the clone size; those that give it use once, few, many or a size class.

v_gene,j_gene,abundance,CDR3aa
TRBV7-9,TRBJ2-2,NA,ASSSRLAGTGELF
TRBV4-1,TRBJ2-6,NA,ASSQAPSGANVLT
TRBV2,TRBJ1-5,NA,ASSEAEGGHRQPQH
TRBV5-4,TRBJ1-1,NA,ASSLVDPNTEAF
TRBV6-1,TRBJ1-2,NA,ASSEAGGHGYT
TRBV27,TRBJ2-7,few,ASSYMAGYEQY
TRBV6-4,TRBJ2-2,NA,ASSDGTGGTGELF
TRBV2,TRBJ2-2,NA,ASSGRTGELF
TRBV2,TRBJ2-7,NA,ASVAGSYEQY
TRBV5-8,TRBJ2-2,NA,ASSRELTGELF
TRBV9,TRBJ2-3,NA,ASSVNPRDGGALTDTQY
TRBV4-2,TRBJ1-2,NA,ASSLLGGELRGYT
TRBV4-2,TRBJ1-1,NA,ASSPGHLNTEAF
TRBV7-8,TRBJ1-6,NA,ASSYPQGLDSPLH
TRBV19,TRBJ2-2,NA,ASNRANTGELF
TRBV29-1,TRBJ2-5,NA,SVVGVLEETQY
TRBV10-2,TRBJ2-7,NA,ASRDRTYEQY
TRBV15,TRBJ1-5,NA,ATADSGQGQPQH
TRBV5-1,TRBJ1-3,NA,ASSLGQGAGNTIY
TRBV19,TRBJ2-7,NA,ASSIQAGGNEQY
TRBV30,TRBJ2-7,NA,AWSERAHEQY
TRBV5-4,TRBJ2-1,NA,ASSGSGGIYNEQF
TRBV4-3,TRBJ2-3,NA,ASSQGLAGTDTQY
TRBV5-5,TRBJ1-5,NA,ASSLRGNSNQPQH
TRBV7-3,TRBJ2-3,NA,ASRPHGESDTQY
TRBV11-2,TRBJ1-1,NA,ASSLSNTEAF
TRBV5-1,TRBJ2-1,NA,ASSLDWDRLNEQF
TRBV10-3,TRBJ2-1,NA,AIKIPGANEQF
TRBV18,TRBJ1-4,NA,ASSPGQPTNEKLF
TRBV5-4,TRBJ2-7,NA,ASSLVAGEASYEQY
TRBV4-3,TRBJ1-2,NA,ASSPRQGAVGYT
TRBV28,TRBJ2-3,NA,ASSLWMGEGIADTQY
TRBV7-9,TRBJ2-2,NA,ASSLAVQGASGELF
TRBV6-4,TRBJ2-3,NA,ASSPGHHTDTQY
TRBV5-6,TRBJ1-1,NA,ASRRGQTEAF
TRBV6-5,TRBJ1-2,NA,ASSYSRDPIYGYT
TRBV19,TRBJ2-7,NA,ASSRQGGDEQY
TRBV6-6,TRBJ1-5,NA,ASTDHSNQPQH
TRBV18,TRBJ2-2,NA,ASSPQQGAGTGELF
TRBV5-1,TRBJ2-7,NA,ASSSGTANRYYEQY
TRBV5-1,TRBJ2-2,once,ASSFQGANTGELF
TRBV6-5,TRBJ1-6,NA,ASSYFKVNSPLH
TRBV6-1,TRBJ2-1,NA,ASSELGTEYNEQF
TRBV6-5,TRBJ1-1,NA,ASSYSQNTEAF
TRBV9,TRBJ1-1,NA,ASSVYRDTLTAEAF
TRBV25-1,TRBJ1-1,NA,ASSYGNTEAF
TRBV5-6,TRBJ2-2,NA,ASTIAGSTGELF
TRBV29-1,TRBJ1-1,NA,SAKQGGNTEAF
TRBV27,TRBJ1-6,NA,ASSLGDRGSSPLH
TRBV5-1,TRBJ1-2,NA,ASSLFPGEGDYGYT
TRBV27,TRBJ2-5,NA,ASRALAGYGETQY
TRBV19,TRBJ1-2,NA,ASIPQGGYGYT
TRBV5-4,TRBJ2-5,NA,ASSYSGGGETQY
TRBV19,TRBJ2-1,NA,ATKGLAGVSDEQF
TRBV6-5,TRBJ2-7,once,ASSVTLVGYEQY